Below are 18 T cell receptor beta chains sequenced from a single sample in a study of shared clonotypes between healthy human individuals. Naive-designated CD8 cells lacked CD45RO, were positively enriched for CCR7, and omitted terminally differentiated effector memory CD45RA+ cells. The assay was immunoSEQ multiplex PCR, and TCRdb's table has in-frame clones only and misses some. The table records about 600,000 clones, about 95% of them present only once. Sample: naive CD8+ T cells sorted from blood. The receptor set was obtained from a woman aged 30 to 39 in good health.

About this clone: Germline is not matched at one junction end, which may reflect a read error. DNA for the CDR3: TGTGCCAGCAGCTCCGCGGGAAGGTACGAGCAGTACTTC. It codes for CASSSAGRYEQYF. The V and J genes are TRBV5-3 and TRBJ2-7, with D maybe TRBD2 (6 bases). TRBV5-3 is recorded as an ORF, its role being uncertain. The CDR3 has 13 amino acids.

The chain uses TRBV7-8 and TRBJ1-4, with D unclear. Germline V gives CDR1 SGHVS, CDR2 FQNEAQ. Trimming shortened V by 7 bases and J by 8 bases, and 17 bases separated the two germline ends. This CDR3 contains 14 residues. CDR3 nucleotide sequence: TGTGCCAGCACCAAAGCGGTCCCGGGCGAAAAACTGTTTTTT. Residues: CASTKAVPGEKLFF.

The V call is TRBV28, the J call TRBJ2-1; possible D gene TRBD1, 6 bases. V lost 3 bases and J lost 6, with 12 bases in between. The CDR3 sequence is 14 residues long. Germline lookup yields CDR1 MDHEN and CDR2 SYDVKM. The CDR3 DNA follows: TGTGCCAGCAGTTTTCCCCAGGGGTTCAATGAGCAGTTCTTC. It specifies CASSFPQGFNEQFF. The full variable domain, rest sourced from reference TRBV28 and TRBJ2-1, is DVKVTQSSRYLVKRTGEKVFLECVQDMDHENMFWYRQDPGLGLRLIYFSYDVKMKEKGDIPEGYSVSREKKERFSLILESASTNQTSMYLCASSFPQGFNEQFFGPGTRLTVL.

This CDR3 is CASSQDRTPLGTYEQYF. CDR3 DNA: TGCGCCAGCAGCCAAGATCGGACACCCTTAGGAACGTACGAGCAGTACTTC. This rearrangement joins TRBV4-1 to TRBJ2-5; D is possibly TRBD1 (5 bases). The better agreement between TRBJ2-7 and the DNA end casts doubt on the J call. The length of the CDR3 is 17 residues. CDR1 is MGHRA, CDR2 YSYEKL, per germline.

This rearrangement joins TRBV28 to TRBJ2-1; 8 nucleotides line up with TRBD2. Per germline, CDR1 MDHEN and CDR2 SYDVKM. Germline trimming cut 4 bases from V and 8 bases from J; bases unmatched to any gene: 13. The CDR3 covers 16 residues. The CDR3: CASSSPTGTSFDEQFF. The DNA of the CDR3 is TGTGCCAGCAGTTCCCCCACCGGGACTAGTTTCGATGAGCAGTTCTTC.

The chain is built from TRBV5-6 and TRBJ2-7; 12 bases are shared with TRBD2. The ends lost 4 bases at V and 1 base at J; junction bases unmatched: 6. The CDR3 sequence is 16 residues long. The V gene's germline CDR1 is SGHDT and CDR2 YYEEEE. The CDR3 protein is CASSRGLAGGSYEQYF. The CDR3 nucleotides are TGTGCCAGCAGCCGAGGGCTAGCGGGAGGGTCCTACGAGCAGTACTTC.

V and J are TRBV13 and TRBJ2-7; D gene unclear. V lost 5 bases to trimming and J lost 3 bases, with 11 bases between them. Germline-derived CDR1 and CDR2 are PRHDT and FYEKMQ (reference sequence). CDR3 length: 13 amino acids. CDR3 residues: CASSPQIGYEQYF. The DNA of the CDR3 is TGTGCCAGCAGCCCCCAAATCGGCTACGAGCAGTACTTC.

This clone was recorded a few times. The J gene is TRBJ2-1, the V gene TRBV7-9; TRBD2 agrees at 9 bases. V was clipped by 1 base and J by 4 bases; unmatched bases: 2. Germline V gene lookup returns CDR1 SEHNR and CDR2 FQNEAQ (reference sequence). CDR3 size: 15 residues. CDR3 region: CASSLDSGSYNEQFF. The CDR3 DNA sequence: TGTGCCAGCAGCTTAGATAGCGGGAGTTACAATGAGCAGTTCTTC.

This rearrangement joins TRBV28 to TRBJ2-1; TRBD1 might be the D (6 bases). Deletions cut 7 bases from V and 5 bases from J, with 18 bases between. Germline V gives CDR1 MDHEN, CDR2 SYDVKM. This CDR3 has 15 residues. This CDR3 is CASKSTGLENNEQFF. In DNA form, the CDR3 reads TGTGCCAGCAAATCGACAGGACTCGAAAACAATGAGCAGTTCTTC.

The chain carries TRBV28 and TRBJ2-7; D is undetermined. Trimming cost V 5 bases and J 1 base, with 3 bases left between them. Per the germline V gene, CDR1 is MDHEN and CDR2 is SYDVKM. This CDR3 contains 11 residues. CDR3 sequence (DNA): TGTGCCAGCAGTATGTCCTACGAGCAGTACTTC. This encodes CASSMSYEQYF. Using reference TRBV28 and TRBJ2-7 for the parts outside the CDR3, the full variable domain is DVKVTQSSRYLVKRTGEKVFLECVQDMDHENMFWYRQDPGLGLRLIYFSYDVKMKEKGDIPEGYSVSREKKERFSLILESASTNQTSMYLCASSMSYEQYFGPGTRLTVT.

This chain connects TRBV6-1 to TRBJ2-5; a weak D match, TRBD2 (5 bases). Trimming left V 3 bases short and J 5 bases short, with 16 bases between. The CDR3 is 15 amino acids. Germline V gene lookup returns CDR1 MNHNS and CDR2 SASEGT. Here the CDR3 DNA reads TGTGCCAGCAGTGACACGTTGGGGTCGGGGGAGACCCAGTACTTC. Encoded protein: CASSDTLGSGETQYF.

CDR3 sequence (DNA): TGCGCCAGCAGCCATTTATTGGGGCAGGGGGGCGAGCAGTACTTC. The encoded protein is CASSHLLGQGGEQYF. V and J are TRBV4-1 and TRBJ2-7, with D possibly TRBD1 on 7 matching bases. The CDR3 is made up of 15 amino acids. The germline V gene encodes CDR1 MGHRA and CDR2 YSYEKL. The V and J ends lost 3 bases and 6 bases respectively, with 18 bases between them.

J is TRBJ2-7 and V is TRBV6-1; 7 bases agree with TRBD1. The CDR3 length is 17 residues. Trimming at V came to 4 bases and at J to 3 bases, leaving 15 bases not matched to a gene. Germline assignment: CDR1 MNHNS and CDR2 SASEGT. Written as DNA, the CDR3 is TGTGCCAGCAGTGGGCTCCTCTCCCAGGGGGATTACTACGAGCAGTACTTC. This codes for CASSGLLSQGDYYEQYF.

The chain couples TRBV2 to TRBJ2-1, with 13 bases fitting TRBD2. CDR1 SNHLY and CDR2 FYNNEI come from the germline V gene. J lost 2 bases, V lost 10 bases, and 2 bases had no gene match. The CDR3 totals 14 residues. In DNA form, the CDR3 reads TGTGCCATCGGGACTAGCGGGGCCTACAATGAGCAGTTCTTC. The encoded protein is CAIGTSGAYNEQFF.

V and J are TRBV28 and TRBJ2-1; 7 nucleotides agree with TRBD1. Germline values: CDR1 MDHEN, CDR2 SYDVKM. J gave up 7 bases and V 2 bases, and 5 bases lay outside the gene matches. This CDR3 has 14 residues. CDR3 loop: CASSLLPTGNEQFF. In DNA form, the CDR3 reads TGTGCCAGCAGTTTACTCCCGACAGGGAATGAGCAGTTCTTC.

The chain is built from TRBV11-3 and TRBJ2-1; 8 bases map to TRBD2. The V gene's germline CDR1 is SGHNT and CDR2 YENEEA. The CDR3 length is 14 residues. V lost 8 bases to trimming and J lost 9 bases; unmatched junction nucleotides: 12. CDR3 sequence reads: CASCAHNRGGEQFF. CDR3 sequence (DNA): TGTGCCAGCTGCGCGCACAACCGGGGGGGTGAGCAGTTCTTC.

As regards this clone: Other DNA variants within this sample encode the same CDR3. The J gene is TRBJ2-1, the V gene TRBV6-5; D is unresolved. V was pared by 5 bases and J by 7 bases, with 6 bases between. The V gene's germline CDR1 is MNHEY and CDR2 SVGAGI. This CDR3 contains 11 residues. The CDR3 protein is CASSLGNEQFF. The DNA of the CDR3 is TGTGCCAGCAGTCTTGGTAATGAGCAGTTCTTC.

The V and J genes are TRBV7-9 and TRBJ1-1, with D perhaps matching TRBD1 (6 bases). This CDR3 comprises 16 residues. The V end was cut by 4 bases, the J end by 5 bases, with 20 bases between. CDR1 and CDR2 (germline): SEHNR, FQNEAQ (reference sequence). The CDR3 coding sequence is TGTGCCAGCAGCTATATCGGAGGGGGAGGAAATACTGAAGCTTTCTTT. Amino acid sequence: CASSYIGGGGNTEAFF.